This T cell receptor beta chain derives from a study of blood T cell repertoires in COVID-19. Background on the study: PBMCs, B-cell-depleted T cells, or T cells provided the cDNA or gDNA that made up the material.

TCRdb's copy holds only in-frame clones and misses some; the assay was immunoSEQ multiplex PCR. The data contain about 220,000 clones, approximately 83% of them singletons. Trimming cost V 4 bases and J 10 bases, with 17 bases left between them. The germline V gene encodes CDR1 SGHRS and CDR2 YFSETQ. The CDR3 has 13 amino acids. Cohort allocation depended upon clinical history that participants reported. The source material was PBMCs or T cells enriched from blood (not recorded which). The origin of this receptor is a woman in her forties or fifties who had been exposed to COVID-19. The genes are TRBV5-1 and TRBJ1-2; maybe TRBD1 (6 bases). Written as DNA, the CDR3 is TGCGCCAGCAGCCCGAGTTTGACAGGCACCTACACCTTC. Protein: CASSPSLTGTYTF.